Listed below are T cell receptor beta chains from one sample, sequenced in a study of cytomegalovirus exposure and HLA in healthy donors. Clones were sequenced by immunoSEQ multiplex PCR, and TCRdb holds only the in-frame ones, with some missing. The sample contains 120,000 to 150,000 clones, 84% of which appear only once. Specimen: PBMCs. These receptors all come from a woman aged 25-40 years in good health and CMV-seronegative. The CDR3 runs from the conserved cysteine through the conserved F or W.

v_call	j_call	cdr3_aa
TRBV7-9	TRBJ1-4	CASRTTGINEKLFF
TRBV5-1	TRBJ2-5	CASSSGTGVLGETQYF
TRBV6-1	TRBJ1-2	CASSELGLLYGYTF
TRBV28	TRBJ2-7	CASSLPGGVDLYEQYF
TRBV5-1	TRBJ2-5	CASSLAGGPYETQYF
TRBV6-5	TRBJ1-2	CASKSRRTGYTF
TRBV9	TRBJ1-3	CASSVVGGTGNTIYF
TRBV5-1	TRBJ2-1	CASSHASGGRYNEQFF
TRBV5-1	TRBJ2-3	CASSFVIAGRPSTDTQYF
TRBV6-5	TRBJ2-7	CASALGVVEQYF
TRBV18	TRBJ1-1	CASSPKGDMNTEAFF
TRBV2	TRBJ1-5	CASNTGTSNQPQHF
TRBV7-2	TRBJ2-3	CASSLFPGSTDTQYF
TRBV5-1	TRBJ2-3	CASSLAFTSGEDTQYF
TRBV18	TRBJ2-3	CASSPLQGRTDTQYF
TRBV6-1	TRBJ2-5	CASSEASYRVLRKTQYF
TRBV27	TRBJ1-6	CASRSLGTGNSPLHF
TRBV6-5	TRBJ2-2	CASSYSTRGTGELFF
TRBV6-5	TRBJ2-3	CASSYSREFTDTQYF
TRBV7-8	TRBJ2-3	CASKMLGLTSTDTQYF
TRBV5-1	TRBJ2-5	CASSSVGQETQYF
TRBV27	TRBJ2-5	CASRWTGEGETQYF
TRBV7-6	TRBJ1-1	CASSPPRFREGEAFF
TRBV2	TRBJ2-4	CASSEGDRLAKNIQYF
TRBV7-2	TRBJ2-5	CASSQRTGQSGAQYF
TRBV7-3	TRBJ2-2	CASRDRNTGELFF
TRBV5-6	TRBJ2-5	CASSSRRGQSLETQYF
TRBV2	TRBJ2-7	CASLLKGGVIPYEQYF
TRBV15	TRBJ2-5	CATSRGAVQETQYF
TRBV10-3	TRBJ1-3	CAIRGQPVGNTIYF
TRBV7-9	TRBJ1-2	CASSSRDRGAADYGYTF
TRBV5-6	TRBJ1-2	CASSGTGAPYGYTF
TRBV7-8	TRBJ2-3	CASSAPRSADTQYF
TRBV4-1	TRBJ1-4	CASSQPTGREKLFF
TRBV7-6	TRBJ1-2	CASSLVDSIPNYGYTF
TRBV2	TRBJ2-6	CASKGWMGRGADSGANVLTF
TRBV18	TRBJ1-5	CASSPYDRGYNQPQHF
TRBV28	TRBJ2-1	CASSSLWVAGVEQFF
TRBV4-1	TRBJ1-1	CASSRSTPPGAEAFF
TRBV19	TRBJ1-1	CASSIISGGIDEAFF
TRBV27	TRBJ2-1	CASSNLWDSLGNEQFF
TRBV5-1	TRBJ2-1	CASSLLGSYNEQFF
TRBV4-1	TRBJ2-5	CASSLRTSGGETQYF
TRBV2	TRBJ1-2	CASSEMGANYGYTF
TRBV7-9	TRBJ1-2	CASSSGQPRLYGYTF
TRBV7-2	TRBJ2-7	CASSPRYEQYF
TRBV13	TRBJ2-7	CASSPRRQGVHEQYF
TRBV7-9	TRBJ2-1	CASSLRGKTYNEQFF
TRBV30	TRBJ1-1	CAWSVLSGGTEAFF
TRBV5-6	TRBJ1-6	CASSFPGQTYNSPLHF
TRBV4-1	TRBJ2-5	CASSQVPATGNQETQYF